This T cell receptor beta chain is drawn from a study of beta chain features in type 1 diabetes. Study details: Cell yields, gender and age were similar in healthy donors and patients.

Of the isolated RNA, all was reverse transcribed, and so the sequenced material was expressed TCRB transcripts. Profiling relied on immunoSEQ multiplex PCR, and the TCRdb table lists in-frame clones only, not all of them. The repertoire holds a few hundred thousand clones, with more than 13% as singletons. Looked up from germline, CDR1 is SGHTA and CDR2 is FQGNSA. The V end lost 3 bases, the J end lost 4 bases, and 6 bases lay between the germline ends. This CDR3 is built from 12 residues. The specimen sequenced was naive CD4+ T cells from blood. This receptor was taken from a woman aged 18-29 years in good health. The chain has TRBV7-2 and TRBJ2-5, with D maybe TRBD1 (6 bases). The CDR3 region has the DNA TGTGCCAGCAGCTTCAGGGGAGAGACCCAGTACTTC. Translation gives CASSFRGETQYF.